Here is one T cell receptor beta chain with its context. Per the original data handling: From reference gene primer amplification, estimates of nucleated cell counts were derived. Clones were read by immunoSEQ multiplex PCR, and TCRdb kept only the in-frame ones, dropping some. The DNA gave D and trimming, while V, J and clone size come from that table. The table has hundreds of thousands of clones, roughly 80% seen once. V was pared by 0 bases and J by 3 bases, with 11 bases between. Germline V lookup: CDR1 SGHRS, CDR2 YFSETQ. CDR3 size: 15 residues. The sample is drawn from a study of blood T cell repertoires in COVID-19. Study in general: The United States, Italy and Spain supplied acute and convalescent COVID-19 samples.

The sequenced sample consisted of peripheral blood. The chain joins TRBV5-1 to TRBJ2-3; D is ambiguous. This receptor was identified in a man at least 80 years old with acute or convalescent COVID-19. CDR3 in amino acids: CASSLDPVLTDTQYF. CDR3 coding DNA: TGCGCCAGCAGCTTGGATCCAGTTTTAACAGATACGCAGTATTTT.